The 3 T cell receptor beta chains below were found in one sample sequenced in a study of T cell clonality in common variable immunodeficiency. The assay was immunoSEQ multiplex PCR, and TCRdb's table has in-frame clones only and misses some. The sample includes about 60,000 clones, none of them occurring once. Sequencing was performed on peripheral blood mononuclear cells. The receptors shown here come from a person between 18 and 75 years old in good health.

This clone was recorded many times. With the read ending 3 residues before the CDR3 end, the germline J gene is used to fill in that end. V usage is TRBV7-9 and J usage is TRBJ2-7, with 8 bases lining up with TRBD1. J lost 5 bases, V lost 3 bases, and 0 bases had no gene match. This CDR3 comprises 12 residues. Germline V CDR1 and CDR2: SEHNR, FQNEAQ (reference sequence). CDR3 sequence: CASSLDRDEQYF. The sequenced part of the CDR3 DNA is TGTGCCAGCAGCTTGGACAGGGACGAG.

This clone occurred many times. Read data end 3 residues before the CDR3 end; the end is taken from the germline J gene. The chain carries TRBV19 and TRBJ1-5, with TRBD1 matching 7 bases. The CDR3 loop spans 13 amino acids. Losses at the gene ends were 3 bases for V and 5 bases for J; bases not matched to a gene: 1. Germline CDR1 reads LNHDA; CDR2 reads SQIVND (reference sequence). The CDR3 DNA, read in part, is TGTGCCAGTAGTATTCAGGGGGATCAGCCC. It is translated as CASSIQGDQP. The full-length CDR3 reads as CASSIQGDQPQHF. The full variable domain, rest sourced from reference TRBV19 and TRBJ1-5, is DGGITQSPKYLFRKEGQNVTLSCEQNLNHDAMYWYRQDPGQGLRLIYYSQIVNDFQKGDIAEGYSVSREKKESFPLTVTSAQKNPTAFYLCASSIQGDQPQHFGDGTRLSIL.

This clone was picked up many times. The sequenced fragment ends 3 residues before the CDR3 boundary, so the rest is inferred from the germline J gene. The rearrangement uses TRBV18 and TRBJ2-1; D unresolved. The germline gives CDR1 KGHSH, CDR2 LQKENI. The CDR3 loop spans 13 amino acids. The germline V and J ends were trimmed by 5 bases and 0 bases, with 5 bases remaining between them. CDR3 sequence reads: CASSSGSYNEQFF. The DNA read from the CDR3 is TGTGCCAGCTCATCCGGCTCCTACAATGAG. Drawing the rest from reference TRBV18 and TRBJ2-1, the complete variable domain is NAGVMQNPRHLVRRRGQEARLRCSPMKGHSHVYWYRQLPEEGLKFMVYLQKENIIDESGMPKERFSAEFPKEGPSILRIQQVVRGDSAAYFCASSSGSYNEQFFGPGTRLTVL.